This record concerns one TCR beta chain sequence. Sequenced by immunoSEQ multiplex PCR; TCRdb stores in-frame clones only, minus some. The profile shows tens of thousands of clones, about 80% of them singletons. This sample was included in a study of blood T cell repertoires in COVID-19. The CDR3 sequence is 13 residues long. Per the germline V gene, CDR1 is MNHEY and CDR2 is SVGAGI. V lost 6 bases and J lost 2; bases outside the gene matches: 3. This clonotype was sampled from a man at least 80 years old with active or convalescent COVID-19. V and J are TRBV6-5 and TRBJ2-5, with 7 bases matching TRBD1. The material sequenced was peripheral blood. In DNA form, the CDR3 reads TGTGCCAGCAGAACAGGGGTTCAAGAGACCCAGTACTTC. Translation: CASRTGVQETQYF.